A single sample is the source of the 16 T cell receptor beta chains below, sequenced in a study of T cell changes during pregnancy in multiple sclerosis. The data were produced by immunoSEQ multiplex PCR, yet TCRdb's version contains in-frame clones alone and is incomplete. The sample has tens of thousands of clones; approximately 94% are singletons. Sequenced here: CD4+ T cells from peripheral blood mononuclear cells, sampled in the second trimester of pregnancy. The source is a female donor with multiple sclerosis, enrolled in a pregnancy study.

The chain combines TRBV11-2 with TRBJ2-4; 12 positions match TRBD2. The junction had 8 bases not matched to a gene; V was cut back by 5 bases and J by 0 bases. Germline V gene data show CDR1 as SGHAT and CDR2 as FQNNGV. The CDR3 runs 18 residues. Written as DNA, the CDR3 is TGTGCCAGCAGCACTAGACTAGCGGGGGCCTCAGCCAAAAACATTCAGTACTTC. This codes for CASSTRLAGASAKNIQYF.

The V and J genes are TRBV20-1 and TRBJ1-2; 7 nucleotides line up with TRBD1. The CDR3 loop spans 11 amino acids. V lost 6 bases and J lost 6; bases outside the gene matches: 4. CDR1 DFQATT and CDR2 SNEGSKA come from the germline V gene (reference sequence). CDR3 loop: CSAKTGNGYTF. The DNA for the CDR3 is TGCAGTGCGAAGACAGGGAATGGCTACACCTTC.

The gene calls are TRBV14 and TRBJ2-7; the match to TRBD1 covers 7 bases. The V gene end was trimmed by 0 bases and the J gene end by 7 bases; junction bases not matched to a gene: 6. CDR3 length: 14 residues. From germline, CDR1 is SGHDN and CDR2 FVKESK. The CDR3: CASSQDLGRGEQYF. CDR3 coding DNA: TGTGCCAGCAGCCAAGATCTAGGCAGGGGGGAGCAGTACTTC.

This chain connects TRBV7-9 to TRBJ2-7, with 7 bases matching TRBD2. The CDR3 length is 15 residues. The V and J ends lost 2 bases and 7 bases, in that order; junction bases with no gene match: 11. CDR1 SEHNR and CDR2 FQNEAQ come from the germline V gene (reference sequence). In DNA form, the CDR3 reads TGTGCCAGCAGCTTAATCCCCTGGGGAGGGGAAGAGCAGTACTTC. Its protein is CASSLIPWGGEEQYF. Full variable domain (missing parts from reference TRBV7-9 and TRBJ2-7): DTGVSQNPRHKITKRGQNVTFRCDPISEHNRLYWYRQTLGQGPEFLTYFQNEAQLEKSRLLSDRFSAERPKGSFSTLEIQRTEQGDSAMYLCASSLIPWGGEEQYFGPGTRLTVT.

The chain recombines TRBV9 with TRBJ2-6, with 7 bases lining up with TRBD2. The V segment lost 4 bases and the J segment 1 base; nucleotides outside the gene matches: 5. CDR1 and CDR2 (germline): SGDLS, YYNGEE. This CDR3 spans 16 amino acids. CDR3 sequence: CASSFAGLSGANVLTF. The DNA for the CDR3 is TGTGCCAGCAGCTTCGCGGGACTATCTGGGGCCAACGTCCTGACTTTC.

The V gene is TRBV5-4, the J gene TRBJ1-1; D gene unclear. The V end was cut by 4 bases, the J end by 4 bases, with 14 bases between. The germline V gene has CDR1 SGHNT and CDR2 YYREEE (reference sequence). This CDR3 has 14 amino acids. The CDR3 DNA is TGTGCCAGCAGCCTCCCCCGGGGAGGCACTGAAGCTTTCTTT. Translation gives CASSLPRGGTEAFF.

The V call is TRBV6-5, the J call TRBJ2-7; D is perhaps TRBD1 (6 bases). Trimming cost V 6 bases and J 2 bases, with 14 bases left between them. CDR1 and CDR2 from the germline V gene are MNHEY and SVGAGI. The CDR3 spans 14 residues. CDR3: CASSTGTLPYEQYF. The CDR3 DNA sequence: TGTGCCAGCAGCACCGGGACACTCCCCTACGAGCAGTACTTC.

The V gene is TRBV5-6, the J gene TRBJ1-2; D gene uncertain. The V end lost 5 bases, the J end lost 4 bases, and 15 bases lay between the germline ends. The germline V gene encodes CDR1 SGHDT and CDR2 YYEEEE. The CDR3 extends over 14 amino acids. CDR3 coding DNA: TGTGCCAGCAGTTTGAATGGGCCGTCCTATGGCTACACCTTC. This encodes CASSLNGPSYGYTF.

The chain joins TRBV21-1 to TRBJ1-2. TRBV21-1 is listed as a pseudogene. The CDR3 sequence is 12 residues long. The CDR3 DNA is TGTGCCAGCAGCAAAGGGAGGGCTGGCTACACCTTC. This sequence encodes CASSKGRAGYTF.

The V gene is TRBV9, the J gene TRBJ2-1; weak D call: TRBD1 (6 bases). This CDR3 region has 14 residues. The germline V and J ends were trimmed by 3 bases and 3 bases, with 10 bases remaining between them. Germline loops: CDR1 SGDLS, CDR2 YYNGEE. In DNA form, the CDR3 reads TGTGCCAGCAGCGCCGGGACAAACTACAATGAGCAGTTCTTC. Its translation is CASSAGTNYNEQFF.

The V and J genes are TRBV6-1 and TRBJ1-1; possible D gene TRBD1, 5 bases. The CDR3 length is 13 residues. V was pared by 6 bases and J by 4 bases, with 12 bases between. Per the germline V gene, CDR1 is MNHNS and CDR2 is SASEGT. This CDR3 reads CASSYGGGTEAFF. In DNA, the CDR3 is TGTGCCAGCAGCTATGGGGGGGGCACTGAAGCTTTCTTT.

The V and J genes are TRBV11-3 and TRBJ1-3; D is unresolved. The CDR3 length is 13 residues. Looked up from germline, CDR1 is SGHNT and CDR2 is YENEEA. V was clipped by 1 base and J by 4 bases, with 5 bases between them. CDR3 bases: TGTGCCAGCAGCTTAGCCAGAGGAAACACCATATATTTT. Translating gives CASSLARGNTIYF.

The count of this clone is one. V usage is TRBV21-1 and J usage is TRBJ1-1; the table gives TRBD1 as D, unverified against the DNA. TRBV21-1 is termed a pseudogene. The CDR3 sequence is 15 residues long. The CDR3 nucleotides read TGTGCCAGCAGCAAAGCGCTAAGGGGGAACACTGAAGCTTTCTTT. Protein product: CASSKALRGNTEAFF.

The table lists this clone with a count of one. CDR3 region: CASSGGLLGDTEAFF. The CDR3 coding sequence is TGTGCCAGCAGTGGGGGACTCTTGGGCGACACTGAAGCTTTCTTT. The chain joins TRBV6-5 to TRBJ1-1; D is possibly TRBD1 (5 bases). Germline V gene lookup returns CDR1 MNHEY and CDR2 SVGAGI. V gave up 5 bases and J gave up 3 bases, with 16 bases separating them. This CDR3 has 15 residues.

The chain is built from TRBV30 and TRBJ2-2, with D possibly being TRBD2 (5 bases). Germline lookup yields CDR1 GTSNPN and CDR2 SVGIG (reference sequence). V was pared by 2 bases and J by 3 bases, with 7 bases between. This CDR3 comprises 13 residues. The CDR3 nucleotides read TGTGCCTGGAGTCAGCGGTACACCGGGGAGCTGTTTTTT. Protein: CAWSQRYTGELFF.

The J gene is TRBJ1-4, the V gene TRBV29-1; 7 bases map to TRBD1. Germline CDR1 and CDR2: SQVTM and ANQGSEA. This CDR3 has 12 residues. With 7 bases clipped from V and 10 bases from J, the junction kept 9 bases outside the gene matches. CDR3 sequence (DNA): TGCAGCGCCGGGACAGCCCTTCCAAAACTGTTTTTT. It translates to CSAGTALPKLFF.